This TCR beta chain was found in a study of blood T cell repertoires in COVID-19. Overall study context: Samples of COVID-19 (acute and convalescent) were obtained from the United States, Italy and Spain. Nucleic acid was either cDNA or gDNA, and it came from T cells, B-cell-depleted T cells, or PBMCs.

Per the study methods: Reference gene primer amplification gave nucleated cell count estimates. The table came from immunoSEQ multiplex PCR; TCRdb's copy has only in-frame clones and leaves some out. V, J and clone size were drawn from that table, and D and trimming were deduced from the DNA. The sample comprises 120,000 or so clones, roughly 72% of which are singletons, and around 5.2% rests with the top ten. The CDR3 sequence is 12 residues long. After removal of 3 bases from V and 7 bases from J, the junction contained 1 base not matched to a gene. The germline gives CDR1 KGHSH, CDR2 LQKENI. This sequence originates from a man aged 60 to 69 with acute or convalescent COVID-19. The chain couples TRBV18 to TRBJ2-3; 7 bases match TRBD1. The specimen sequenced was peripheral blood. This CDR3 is CASSPDRNTQYF. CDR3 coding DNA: TGTGCCAGCTCACCGGACAGGAATACGCAGTATTTT.